This entry features one T cell receptor (beta chain) sequence. Its target is not known. This entry belongs to a study of cytomegalovirus exposure and HLA in healthy donors. PCR employed 60 Vbeta and 13 Jbeta primers. Profiled with immunoSEQ multiplex PCR; TCRdb holds only in-frame clones, not every one. Of roughly 120,000 clones detected, around 77% appear once; the ten largest clones hold 5% to 5.5%. Germline V gives CDR1 MNHEY, CDR2 SMNVEV (reference sequence). Trimming removed 7 bases at V and 0 bases at J, with 16 bases between. CDR3 size: 16 residues. Study-wide points: The likely explanation for a cluster of highly shared sequence variants was sequencing artifact. TCR sequences were mostly rare, though some public TCRs occurred in many donors. Immune exposure data for these donors was limited to CMV serostatus. Several of the most significant clusters appeared linked to common viral pathogens, based on a later analysis.

The sequence derives from a man aged 25 to 40 in good health and CMV-seronegative. The chain couples TRBV27 to TRBJ2-1; possibly TRBD1 for D (6 bases). The sample consisted of PBMCs. The CDR3 DNA follows: TGTGCCAGCAACAGGGTAGGGTTCCCCTCCTACAATGAGCAGTTCTTC. The encoded protein is CASNRVGFPSYNEQFF.